Listed below are T cell receptor beta chains from one sample, sequenced in a study of blood T cell repertoires in COVID-19. Clones were read by immunoSEQ multiplex PCR, and TCRdb kept only the in-frame ones, dropping some. The sample shows 75,000 to 85,000 clones, 88% of them seen only once. Sequenced material: peripheral blood. The receptors were sampled from a man between 45 and 60 years old with active COVID-19. CDR3s include the opening cysteine and the closing phenylalanine or tryptophan. The D gene is left open where the match is weak. The size of a clone is reported for some rows only, either as once, few or many, or as a class for expanded clones.

>NA|NA|TRBV5-1|TRBJ1-6|16
TGCGCCAGCAGCTTGTTGCCCAGGGGTGGTAATTCACCCCTCCACTTT
CASSLLPRGGNSPLHF
>NA|NA|TRBV3-1/TRBV3-2|TRBJ1-1|11
TGTGCCAGCAGGGGGGGAACTGAAGCTTTCTTT
CASRGGTEAFF
>NA|NA|TRBV7-2|TRBJ2-1|15
TGTGCCAGCAGCTCCCGTACAGGGAGCAACAATGAGCAGTTCTTC
CASSSRTGSNNEQFF
>NA|few|TRBV19|TRBJ2-3|19
TGTGCCAGTAGTCCTTTATATGGGTGGGCCCTAACATTTACGGATACGCAGTATTTT
CASSPLYGWALTFTDTQYF
>TRBD1|once|TRBV19|TRBJ1-5|15
TGTGCCAGTAGTTGGGACAGATATAGCAATCAGCCCCAGCATTTT
CASSWDRYSNQPQHF
>TRBD2|NA|TRBV12-5|TRBJ2-1|15
TGTGCTAGTGCCTCCTCTAGCGGGGGGGCCCATGAGCAGTTCTTC
CASASSSGGAHEQFF
>NA|NA|TRBV27|TRBJ2-7|14
TGTGCCAGCAGTTTATCCCCGTTTTCGTACGAGCAGTACTTC
CASSLSPFSYEQYF
>NA|once|TRBV28|TRBJ1-1|15
TGTGCCAGCGGTCTTTGGGAGGGAAGGGGAACTGAAGCTTTCTTT
CASGLWEGRGTEAFF
>NA|NA|TRBV6-1|TRBJ2-6|15
TGTGCCAGCAGTGAGGACAACTCTGGGGCCAACGTCCTGACTTTC
CASSEDNSGANVLTF
>TRBD2|NA|TRBV7-2|TRBJ2-2|15
TGTGCCAGCAGCCGTGGACTAGCTACGGTCGGGGAGCTGTTTTTT
CASSRGLATVGELFF
>NA|NA|TRBV11-3|TRBJ2-2|13
TGTGCCAGCAGCTCACTGAGCACCGGGGAGCTGTTTTTT
CASSSLSTGELFF
>TRBD1|NA|TRBV4-2|TRBJ1-2|14
TGTGCCAGCAGCCAAGAACAGGGGGCGACCGGCTACACCTTC
CASSQEQGATGYTF
>NA|NA|TRBV24-1|TRBJ1-3|15
TGTGCCACCAGTTCAGGAGGGGCCTCTGGAAACACCATATATTTT
CATSSGGASGNTIYF
>NA|once|TRBV18|TRBJ1-1|16
TGTGCCAGCTCACCGTCGGGGAAAGGGACAAGAACTGAAGCTTTCTTT
CASSPSGKGTRTEAFF
>NA|NA|TRBV25-1|TRBJ1-5|14
TGTGCCAGCAGTGAGGGGGGTAGCAATCAGCCCCAGCATTTT
CASSEGGSNQPQHF
>NA|NA|TRBV30|TRBJ2-7|14
TGTGCCTGGAGTCCCCTAGGACTGGCCTACGAGCAGTACTTC
CAWSPLGLAYEQYF
>TRBD2|NA|TRBV27|TRBJ2-7|15
TGTGCCAGCAGTTTATGGCTAGCGGGATTAGGAGAGCAGTACTTC
CASSLWLAGLGEQYF
>TRBD2|NA|TRBV13|TRBJ2-3|17
TGTGCCAGCAGCCCTACTCTAGCGGGAGTCCTCACAGATACGCAGTATTTT
CASSPTLAGVLTDTQYF
>NA|NA|TRBV19|TRBJ1-1|16
TGTGCCAGTAGTACCCAAGCCGGGGGGCGGAACACTGAAGCTTTCTTT
CASSTQAGGRNTEAFF
>NA|NA|TRBV4-3|TRBJ1-1|13
TGCGCCAGCAGCCCAGGTGAGGGATCAGAAGCTTTCTTT
CASSPGEGSEAFF
>TRBD1|few|TRBV28|TRBJ2-4|14
TGTGCCAGCAGTTTCGACAGGGTTCGGAACATTCAGTACTTC
CASSFDRVRNIQYF
>NA|few|TRBV5-1|TRBJ1-1|15
TGCGCCAGCAGCTTCGGGGGGCTTGGGCACACTGAAGCTTTCTTT
CASSFGGLGHTEAFF
>TRBD2|NA|TRBV5-1|TRBJ2-1|16
TGCGCCAGCAGCTCCCGTCCAGCGGGAGGATCGGAAGAGCAGTTCTTC
CASSSRPAGGSEEQFF
>NA|NA|TRBV5-3|TRBJ2-2|15
TGTGCCAGAAGCGGAACAGGGTCGCACACCGGGGAGCTGTTTTTT
CARSGTGSHTGELFF
>NA|NA|TRBV28|TRBJ1-3|15
TGTGCCAGTCGCACGGCGGGGGTTCGGGAAAACACCATATATTTT
CASRTAGVRENTIYF
>TRBD1|NA|TRBV28|TRBJ2-5|15
TGTGCCAGCAGTTTCGGGACAGGGGGCTCGGAGACCCAGTACTTC
CASSFGTGGSETQYF
>TRBD1|NA|TRBV4-2|TRBJ1-2|14
TGTGCCAGCAGCCAAAACAGGGGGCAGGGTGGCTACACCTTC
CASSQNRGQGGYTF
>TRBD1|once|TRBV4-3|TRBJ1-5|16
TGCGCCAGCAGCCCAAATCTGGGACAGAGTGGCCAGCCCCAGCATTTT
CASSPNLGQSGQPQHF
>TRBD1|NA|TRBV4-2|TRBJ1-2|16
TGTGCCAGCAGCCAAAACGGACAGGGCGTATTGGATGGCTACACCTTC
CASSQNGQGVLDGYTF
>NA|NA|TRBV7-3|TRBJ2-3|15
TGTGCCAGCAGCCTACCGGGACAACTCACAGATACGCAGTATTTT
CASSLPGQLTDTQYF
>TRBD1|NA|TRBV6-6|TRBJ1-6|14
TGTGCCAGCAGTAATACAGGGGCTGGCTCACCCCTCCACTTT
CASSNTGAGSPLHF
>NA|NA|TRBV28|TRBJ1-4|13
TGTGCCAGCAGTCCGGGGACTAATGAAAAACTGTTTTTT
CASSPGTNEKLFF
>TRBD2|NA|TRBV5-5|TRBJ2-1|15
TGTGCCAGCAGCTCGGGACTAGCGGGTTACAATGAGCAGTTCTTC
CASSSGLAGYNEQFF
>TRBD1|few|TRBV6-6|TRBJ2-7|16
TGTGCCAGCAGTATACGAGGACAGGGGATCTCCTACGAGCAGTACTTC
CASSIRGQGISYEQYF
>NA|NA|TRBV5-1|TRBJ1-2|16
TGCGCCAGCAGCTTGCAGTTCGATGAATATGGCTATGGCTACACCTTC
CASSLQFDEYGYGYTF
>NA|NA|TRBV4-2|TRBJ1-1|14
TGTGCCAGCAGCCAGGAAGACAGCCCTTACAGGGCTTTCTTT
CASSQEDSPYRAFF
>NA|NA|TRBV5-4|TRBJ2-7|15
TGTGCCAGCAGCTTGGCTGAGACTACCACCTACGAGCAGTACTTC
CASSLAETTTYEQYF
>NA|NA|TRBV5-6|TRBJ2-1|13
TGTGCCAGCAGCTTTGGGGGCAGGGATGAGCAGTTCTTC
CASSFGGRDEQFF
>NA|NA|TRBV19|TRBJ2-1|13
TGTGCCAGTAGTATAACGGCAGGAAATGAGCAGTTCTTC
CASSITAGNEQFF
>TRBD1|NA|TRBV7-8|TRBJ1-4|14
TGTGCCAGCAGCTTAGCCGGAGGGGGCCGAAAACTGTTTTTT
CASSLAGGGRKLFF